This TCR beta chain was recovered during a study of CD8+ T cells in alopecia areata. For this clone: Its antigen is as yet unknown. The sample has other DNA sequences that encode this CDR3 too.

Germline V gene lookup returns CDR1 SQVTM and CDR2 ANQGSEA. V lost 4 bases and J lost 2; bases outside the gene matches: 6. The length of the CDR3 is 14 residues. Study-level points and caveats: In scalp samples, resident alphabeta T cells of normal skin are also sequenced. Numerous clones, expanded in lesions, remained in scalp and blood during tofacitinib.

Treatment denoted: oral pan-JAK inhibitor, 5-10 mg twice daily. cDNA serving as the sequencing template came from extracted, reverse transcribed RNA. Only in-frame clones appear in the TCRdb table, and some are missing; sequencing was by immunoSEQ multiplex PCR. Of 150,000 or so clones in the sample, roughly 58% were seen once. The sequences come from CD4+ T cells sorted from blood, collected between weeks 55 and 65, from a patient treated with tofacitinib. This TCR derives from a human donor with alopecia areata. The rearrangement joins TRBV29-1 to TRBJ2-5; 8 positions match TRBD2. CDR3 DNA: TGCAGCGTTGGGGGCCTAGCGGGTCAAGAGACCCAGTACTTC. Its protein is CSVGGLAGQETQYF. The whole variable domain, filled in from reference TRBV29-1 and TRBJ2-5, reads SAVISQKPSRDICQRGTSLTIQCQVDSQVTMMFWYRQQPGQSLTLIATANQGSEATYESGFVIDKFPISRPNLTFSTLTVSNMSPEDSSIYLCSVGGLAGQETQYFGPGTRLLVL.